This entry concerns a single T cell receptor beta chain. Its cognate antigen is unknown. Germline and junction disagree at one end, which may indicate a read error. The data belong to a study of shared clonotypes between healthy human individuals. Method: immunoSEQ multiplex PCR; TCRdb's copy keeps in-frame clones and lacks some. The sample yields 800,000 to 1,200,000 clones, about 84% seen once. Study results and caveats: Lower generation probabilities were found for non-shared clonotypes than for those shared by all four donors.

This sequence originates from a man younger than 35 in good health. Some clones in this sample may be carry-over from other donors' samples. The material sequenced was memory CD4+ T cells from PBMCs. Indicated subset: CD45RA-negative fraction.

CDR3 in amino acids: CSAREAGWF. The CDR3 DNA reads as TGCAGTGCTAGAGAGGCAGGATGGTTT. This chain links TRBV20-1 with TRBJ1-1; no reliable D call. The germline gives CDR1 DFQATT, CDR2 SNEGSKA (reference sequence). This CDR3 spans 9 amino acids.